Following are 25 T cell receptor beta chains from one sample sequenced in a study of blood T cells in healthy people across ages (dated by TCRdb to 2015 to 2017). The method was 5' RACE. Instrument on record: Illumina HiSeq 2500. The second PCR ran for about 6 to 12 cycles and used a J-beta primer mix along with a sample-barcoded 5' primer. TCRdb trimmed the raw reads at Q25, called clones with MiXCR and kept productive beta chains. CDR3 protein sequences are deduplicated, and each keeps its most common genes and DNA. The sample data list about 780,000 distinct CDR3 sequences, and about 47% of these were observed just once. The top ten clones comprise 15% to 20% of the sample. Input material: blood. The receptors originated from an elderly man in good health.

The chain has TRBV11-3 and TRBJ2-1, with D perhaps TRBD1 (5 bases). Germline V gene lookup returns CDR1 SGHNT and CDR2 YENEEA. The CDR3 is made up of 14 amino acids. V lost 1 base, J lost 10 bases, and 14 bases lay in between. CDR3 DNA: TGTGCCAGCAGCTTAGTCCAGGGATCCTACGAGCAGTTCTTC. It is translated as CASSLVQGSYEQFF.

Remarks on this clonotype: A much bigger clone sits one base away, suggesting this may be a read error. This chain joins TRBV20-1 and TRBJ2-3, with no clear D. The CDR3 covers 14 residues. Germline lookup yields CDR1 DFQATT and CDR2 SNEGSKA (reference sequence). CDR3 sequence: CCARDPLSTDTQYF. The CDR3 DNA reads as TGCTGTGCTAGAGATCCGCTCAGCACAGATACGCAGTATTTT.

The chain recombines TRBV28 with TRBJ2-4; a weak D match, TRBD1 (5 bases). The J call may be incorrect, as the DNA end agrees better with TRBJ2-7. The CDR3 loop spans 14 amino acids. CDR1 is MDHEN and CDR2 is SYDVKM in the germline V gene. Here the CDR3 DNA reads TGTGCCAGCAGTTCCTTCGGACACCTCTACGAGCAGTACTTC. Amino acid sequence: CASSSFGHLYEQYF.

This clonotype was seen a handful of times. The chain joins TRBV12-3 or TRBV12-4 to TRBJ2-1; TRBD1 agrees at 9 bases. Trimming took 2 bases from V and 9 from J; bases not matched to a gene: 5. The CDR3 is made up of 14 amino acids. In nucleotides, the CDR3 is TGTGCCAGCAGTTTAAGGGACAGGGCCTTTGAGCAGTTCTTC. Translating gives CASSLRDRAFEQFF.

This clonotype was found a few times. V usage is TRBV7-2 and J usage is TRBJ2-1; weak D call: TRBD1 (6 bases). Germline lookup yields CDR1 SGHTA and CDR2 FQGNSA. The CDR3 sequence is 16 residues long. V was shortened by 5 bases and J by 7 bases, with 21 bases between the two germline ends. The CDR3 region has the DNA TGTGCCAGCAGCCCCTGGGTAGAAGCCAGGGGAAATGAGCAGTTCTTC. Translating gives CASSPWVEARGNEQFF.

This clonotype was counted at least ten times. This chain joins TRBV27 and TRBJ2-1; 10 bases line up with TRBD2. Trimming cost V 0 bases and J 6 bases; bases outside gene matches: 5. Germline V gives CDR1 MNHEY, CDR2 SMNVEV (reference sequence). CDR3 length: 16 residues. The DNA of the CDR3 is TGTGCCAGCAGTTTATCGCTAGCGGGAGTAATCAATGAGCAGTTCTTC. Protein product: CASSLSLAGVINEQFF.

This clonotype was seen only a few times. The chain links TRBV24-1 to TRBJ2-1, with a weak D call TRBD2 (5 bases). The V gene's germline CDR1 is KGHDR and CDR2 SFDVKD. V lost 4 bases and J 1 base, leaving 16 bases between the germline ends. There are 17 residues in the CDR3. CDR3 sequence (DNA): TGTGCCACCAGTGACGGGTTAGCGAAGAGATCCTACAATGAGCAGTTCTTC. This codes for CATSDGLAKRSYNEQFF.

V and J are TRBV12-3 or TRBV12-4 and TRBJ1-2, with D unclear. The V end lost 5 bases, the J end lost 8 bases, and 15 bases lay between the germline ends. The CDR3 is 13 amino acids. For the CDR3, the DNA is TGTGCCAGCAGTCCTTCGAACTGGCAGGGCTACACCTTC. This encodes CASSPSNWQGYTF.

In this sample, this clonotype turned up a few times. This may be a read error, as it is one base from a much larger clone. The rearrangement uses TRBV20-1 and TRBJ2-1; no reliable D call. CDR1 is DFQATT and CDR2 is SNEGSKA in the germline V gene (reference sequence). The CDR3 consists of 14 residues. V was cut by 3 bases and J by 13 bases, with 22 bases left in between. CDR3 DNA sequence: TGCAGTGCTAGTAGGCATTACTTCGGAGAGACCCAGTTCTTC. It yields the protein CSASRHYFGETQFF.

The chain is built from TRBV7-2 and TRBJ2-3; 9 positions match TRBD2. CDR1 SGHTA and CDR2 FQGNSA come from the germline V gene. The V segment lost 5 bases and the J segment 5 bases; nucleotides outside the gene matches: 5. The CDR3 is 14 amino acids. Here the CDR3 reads CASSEGLAVDTQYF. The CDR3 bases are TGTGCCAGCAGCGAGGGACTAGCCGTAGATACGCAGTATTTT.

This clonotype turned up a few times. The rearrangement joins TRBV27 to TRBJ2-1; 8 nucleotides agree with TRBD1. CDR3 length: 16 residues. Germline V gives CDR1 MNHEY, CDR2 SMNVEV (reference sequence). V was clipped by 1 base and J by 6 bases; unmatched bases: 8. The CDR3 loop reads CASSLLAGGAGNEQFF. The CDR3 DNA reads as TGTGCCAGCAGTTTATTGGCAGGGGGCGCGGGCAATGAGCAGTTCTTC.

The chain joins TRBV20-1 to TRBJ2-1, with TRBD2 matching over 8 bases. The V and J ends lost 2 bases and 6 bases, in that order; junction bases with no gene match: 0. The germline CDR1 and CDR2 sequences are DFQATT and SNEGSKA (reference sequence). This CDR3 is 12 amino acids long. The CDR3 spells CSARSGSNEQFF. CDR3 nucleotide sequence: TGCAGTGCTAGAAGCGGGAGCAATGAGCAGTTCTTC.

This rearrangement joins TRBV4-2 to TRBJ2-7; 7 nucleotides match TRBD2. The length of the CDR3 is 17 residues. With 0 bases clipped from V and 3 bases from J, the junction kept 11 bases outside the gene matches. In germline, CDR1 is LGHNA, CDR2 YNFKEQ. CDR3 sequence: CASSQETLMAGVYEQYF. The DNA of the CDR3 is TGTGCCAGCAGCCAAGAGACGTTAATGGCGGGAGTCTACGAGCAGTACTTC.

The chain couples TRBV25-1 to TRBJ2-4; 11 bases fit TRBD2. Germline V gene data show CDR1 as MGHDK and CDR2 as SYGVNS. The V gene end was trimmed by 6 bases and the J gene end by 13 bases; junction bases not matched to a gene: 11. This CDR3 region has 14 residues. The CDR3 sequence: CASSITSGRLEQYF. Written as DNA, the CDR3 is TGTGCCAGCAGCATCACTAGCGGGAGACTTGAGCAGTACTTC.

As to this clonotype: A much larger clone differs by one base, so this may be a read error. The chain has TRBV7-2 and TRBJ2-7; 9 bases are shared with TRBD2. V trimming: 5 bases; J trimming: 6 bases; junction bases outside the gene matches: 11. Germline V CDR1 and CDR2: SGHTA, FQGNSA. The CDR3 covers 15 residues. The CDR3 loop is CASSRSAGGIAEQYF. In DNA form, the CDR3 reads TGTGCCAGCAGCCGCTCTGCGGGAGGGATCGCCGAGCAGTACTTC.

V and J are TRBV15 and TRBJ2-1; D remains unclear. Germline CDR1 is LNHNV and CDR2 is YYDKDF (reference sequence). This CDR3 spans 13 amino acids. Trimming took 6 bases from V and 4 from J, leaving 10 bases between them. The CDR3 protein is CATSLLRYNEQFF. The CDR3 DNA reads TGTGCCACCAGTTTGTTGAGATACAATGAGCAGTTCTTC.

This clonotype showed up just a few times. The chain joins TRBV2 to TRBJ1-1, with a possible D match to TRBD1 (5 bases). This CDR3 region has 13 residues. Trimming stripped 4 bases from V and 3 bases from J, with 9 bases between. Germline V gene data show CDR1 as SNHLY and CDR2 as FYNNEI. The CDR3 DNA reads TGTGCCAGCAGTGGGGGGACGTACACTGAAGCTTTCTTT. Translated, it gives CASSGGTYTEAFF.

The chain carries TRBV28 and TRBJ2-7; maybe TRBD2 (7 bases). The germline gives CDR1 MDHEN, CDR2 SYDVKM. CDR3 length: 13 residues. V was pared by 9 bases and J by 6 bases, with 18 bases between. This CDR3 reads CASTTGRDFEQYF. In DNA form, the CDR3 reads TGTGCCAGTACCACAGGGAGGGATTTCGAGCAGTACTTC.

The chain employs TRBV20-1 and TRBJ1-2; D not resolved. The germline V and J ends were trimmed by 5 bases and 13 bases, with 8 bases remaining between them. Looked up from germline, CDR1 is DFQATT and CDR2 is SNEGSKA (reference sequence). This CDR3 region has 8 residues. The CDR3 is CSAPPFTF. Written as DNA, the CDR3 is TGCAGTGCTCCACCTTTCACCTTC.

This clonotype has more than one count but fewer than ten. The CDR3 DNA reads TGCGCCAGCAGCCAAGGGGGACAGGGGAGGTTTACTGAAGCTTTCTTT. Translating gives CASSQGGQGRFTEAFF. This sequence joins TRBV4-3 and TRBJ1-1; 10 bases fit TRBD1. Germline values: CDR1 LGHNA, CDR2 YSLEER. V trimming: 1 base; J trimming: 5 bases; junction bases outside the gene matches: 7. This CDR3 region has 16 residues.

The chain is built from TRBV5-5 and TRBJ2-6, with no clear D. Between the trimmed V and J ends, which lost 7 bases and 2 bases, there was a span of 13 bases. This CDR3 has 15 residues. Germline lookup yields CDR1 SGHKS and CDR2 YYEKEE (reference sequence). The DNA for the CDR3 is TGTGCCAGCGAACCCCACGCCCCTGGGGCCAACGTCCTGACTTTC. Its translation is CASEPHAPGANVLTF.

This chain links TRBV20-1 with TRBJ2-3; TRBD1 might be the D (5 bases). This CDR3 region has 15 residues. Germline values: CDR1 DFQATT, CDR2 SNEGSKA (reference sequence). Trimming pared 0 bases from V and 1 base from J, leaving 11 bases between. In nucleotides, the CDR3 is TGCAGTGCTAGAGATCCGCAGGGCCGCACAGATACGCAGTATTTT. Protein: CSARDPQGRTDTQYF.

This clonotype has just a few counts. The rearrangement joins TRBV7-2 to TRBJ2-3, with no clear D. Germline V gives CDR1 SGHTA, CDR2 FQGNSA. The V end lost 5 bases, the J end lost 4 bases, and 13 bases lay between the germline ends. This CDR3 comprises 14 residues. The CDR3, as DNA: TGTGCCAGCAGCCAGATTACAAGCGCAGATACGCAGTATTTT. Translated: CASSQITSADTQYF.

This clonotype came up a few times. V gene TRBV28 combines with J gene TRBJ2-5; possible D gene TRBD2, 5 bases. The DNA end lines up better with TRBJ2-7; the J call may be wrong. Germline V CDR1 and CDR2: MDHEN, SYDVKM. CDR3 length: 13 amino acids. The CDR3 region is CASSLLATYEQYF. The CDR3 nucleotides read TGTGCCAGCAGTTTACTAGCCACCTACGAGCAGTACTTC.

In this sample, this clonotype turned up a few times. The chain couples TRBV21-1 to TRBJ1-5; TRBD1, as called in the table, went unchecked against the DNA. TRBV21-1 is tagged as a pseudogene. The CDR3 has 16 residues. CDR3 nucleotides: TGTGCCAGCAGCAAAAGGGACAGGGCCCTCAATCAGCCCCAGCATTTT. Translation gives CASSKRDRALNQPQHF.